This passage covers 25 T cell receptor beta chains from one sample sequenced in a study of molecular identifiers for immune sequencing clone quantification. TCRdb used MiXCR to reprocess the PCR reads, holding one entry per CDR3 protein. The sample lists over 600,000 distinct CDR3 sequences; less than 20% were seen once. The sample taken for sequencing was naive CD8+ T cells from blood, with Jurkat cell RNA spiked in. Sample subset: FACS-sorted CD8+CD4-CCR7+CD45RA+ naive T cells. The receptors stem from a human donor in good health. Some libraries in this study had Jurkat cell RNA spiked in.

This clonotype was seen many times. This chain joins TRBV14 and TRBJ2-5; D possibly corresponds to TRBD2 (6 bases). The CDR3 is 16 residues long. V was cut by 2 bases and J by 3 bases, with 16 bases left in between. Germline V gives CDR1 SGHDN, CDR2 FVKESK. Here the CDR3 DNA reads TGTGCCAGCAGCCAAAACCGCGGACTATTAAAAGAGACCCAGTACTTC. Its translation: CASSQNRGLLKETQYF.

Turning to this clonotype: The junction departs from the called germline gene at one end, perhaps through a read error. V is TRBV29-1 and J is TRBJ2-3; either TRBD1 or TRBD2 may fit D (5 bases each). Germline CDR1 reads SQVTM; CDR2 reads ANQGSEA. The CDR3 has 13 residues. The CDR3 region is CSLRGSGIDTQYF. The CDR3 DNA reads as TGCAGCCTGAGGGGAAGTGGCATAGATACACAGTATTTT.

This clonotype has at least ten counts. The chain uses TRBV2 and TRBJ1-5; maybe TRBD1 (5 bases). The CDR3 totals 13 residues. The V end lost 10 bases, the J end lost 7 bases, and 17 bases lay between the germline ends. CDR1 SNHLY and CDR2 FYNNEI come from the germline V gene. In nucleotides, the CDR3 is TGTGCCATTGCCCGGGGGATTTGGCAGCCCCAGCATTTT. Its protein product is CAIARGIWQPQHF.

The sample holds a few counts of this clonotype. The chain combines TRBV12-3 or TRBV12-4 with TRBJ2-7; 9 bases agree with TRBD1. J was trimmed by 1 base and V by 4 bases; bases with no gene match: 11. This CDR3 is built from 17 residues. As DNA, the CDR3 is TGTGCCAGCAGTTCGGGAGAACCGGGACAGGGTTCCTACGAGCAGTACTTC. Protein: CASSSGEPGQGSYEQYF.

This clonotype occurred many times. V and J are TRBV7-2 and TRBJ1-2; tentative D call: TRBD1 (5 bases). Germline CDR1 SGHTA, CDR2 FQGNSA. Trimming took off 1 base at V and 5 bases at J, with 17 bases between the two ends. The CDR3 is 16 amino acids. CDR3 sequence: CASSLERGKYRYGYTF. CDR3 sequence (DNA): TGTGCCAGCAGCTTAGAACGGGGGAAGTACCGGTATGGCTACACCTTC.

This clonotype was seen a few times. The CDR3 reads CASSPGWGGNQPQHF. DNA of the CDR3: TGTGCCAGCAGCCCGGGTTGGGGCGGCAATCAGCCCCAGCATTTT. The chain has TRBV9 and TRBJ1-5, with a possible D match to TRBD1 (5 bases). Deletions cut 4 bases from V and 2 bases from J, with 13 bases between. The CDR3 totals 15 residues. CDR1 SGDLS and CDR2 YYNGEE come from the germline V gene. The variable domain in full, completed from reference TRBV9 and TRBJ1-5, reads DSGVTQTPKHLITATGQRVTLRCSPRSGDLSVYWYQQSLDQGLQFLIQYYNGEERAKGNILERFSAQQFPDLHSELNLSSLELGDSALYFCASSPGWGGNQPQHFGDGTRLSIL.

Many counts were recorded for this clonotype. This chain connects TRBV2 to TRBJ1-4, with no clear D. The germline V gene encodes CDR1 SNHLY and CDR2 FYNNEI. This CDR3 has 11 residues. The V gene lost 6 bases and the J gene lost 7 bases, with 6 bases spanning the gap. CDR3 protein: CASSMGEKLFF. CDR3 nucleotides: TGTGCCAGCAGCATGGGTGAAAAACTGTTTTTT.

This clonotype came up many times. The chain joins TRBV4-1 to TRBJ1-2; a weak D match, TRBD1 (6 bases). This CDR3 spans 15 amino acids. Trimming removed 4 bases at V and 4 bases at J, with 16 bases between. The germline V gene encodes CDR1 MGHRA and CDR2 YSYEKL. CDR3 amino acids: CASSLMGQGSYGYTF. CDR3 sequence (DNA): TGCGCCAGCAGCCTAATGGGGCAGGGGAGCTATGGCTACACCTTC.

This clonotype was recorded at least ten times. The rearrangement links TRBV7-2 to TRBJ2-7; 7 positions match TRBD2. Germline V gene lookup returns CDR1 SGHTA and CDR2 FQGNSA. The CDR3 contains 14 residues. V lost 3 bases and J lost 4; bases outside the gene matches: 6. The CDR3 protein is CASSFGRGEYEQYF. The CDR3 DNA sequence: TGTGCCAGCAGCTTCGGACGGGGGGAGTACGAGCAGTACTTC.

The chain links TRBV12-3 or TRBV12-4 to TRBJ1-5; 8 nucleotides line up with TRBD1. The CDR3 has 16 residues. After removal of 5 bases from V and 3 bases from J, the junction contained 9 bases not matched to a gene. The CDR3: CASSPPGTGDNQPQHF. The CDR3 DNA reads TGTGCCAGCAGTCCACCCGGGACAGGAGACAATCAGCCCCAGCATTTT.

The chain joins TRBV19 to TRBJ1-1; no firm D call. Germline V gene lookup returns CDR1 LNHDA and CDR2 SQIVND (reference sequence). The CDR3 covers 13 residues. V gave up 7 bases and J gave up 2 bases, with 11 bases separating them. CDR3 in DNA: TGTGCCAGTAATATGGGATTTAACACTGAAGCTTTCTTT. Its protein product is CASNMGFNTEAFF. Based on the CDR3 plus reference TRBV19 and TRBJ1-1, the full variable domain is DGGITQSPKYLFRKEGQNVTLSCEQNLNHDAMYWYRQDPGQGLRLIYYSQIVNDFQKGDIAEGYSVSREKKESFPLTVTSAQKNPTAFYLCASNMGFNTEAFFGQGTRLTVV.

This clonotype showed up just a few times. The V and J genes are TRBV7-9 and TRBJ2-3, with 15 bases aligning to TRBD2. The CDR3 has 18 amino acids. With V trimmed by 8 bases and J by 4 bases, 13 bases remained unmatched. The germline CDR1 and CDR2 sequences are SEHNR and FQNEAQ (reference sequence). The CDR3 sequence is CASGRTLGLAGGPDTQYF. The DNA of the CDR3 is TGTGCCAGCGGCCGCACACTCGGACTAGCGGGAGGGCCAGATACGCAGTATTTT.

This clonotype was seen ten or more times. This chain's CDR3 is CASSPLLLQTQYF. The CDR3 DNA is TGTGCCAGCAGCCCTCTTTTGTTGCAGACCCAGTACTTC. V usage is TRBV7-9 and J usage is TRBJ2-5; D is undetermined. The CDR3 contains 13 residues. Germline lookup yields CDR1 SEHNR and CDR2 FQNEAQ (reference sequence). V was cut by 5 bases and J by 6 bases, with 13 bases left in between.

This clonotype showed up just a few times. This chain uses TRBV6-6 with TRBJ2-2; 10 bases align to TRBD2. V shed 8 bases, J shed 2 bases, and the junction held 11 bases outside the gene matches. Germline V gives CDR1 MNHNY, CDR2 SVGAGI (reference sequence). This CDR3 comprises 17 residues. The CDR3 DNA follows: TGTGCCAGCGGACTACTAGCGGGGCTCCTAAACACCGGGGAGCTGTTTTTT. It codes for CASGLLAGLLNTGELFF.

This clonotype appeared many times. The rearrangement joins TRBV10-3 to TRBJ1-5; TRBD1 matches at 9 bases. Losses at the gene ends were 10 bases for V and 1 base for J; bases not matched to a gene: 14. Germline V gives CDR1 ENHRY, CDR2 SYGVKD. The CDR3 runs to 17 residues. The CDR3 DNA follows: TGTGCCACTCAAGGGACCGGGACAGGGTACAGCAATCAGCCCCAGCATTTT. Its translation: CATQGTGTGYSNQPQHF.

This clonotype appeared many times. The chain couples TRBV6-5 to TRBJ1-2; D call uncertain. Germline CDR1 and CDR2: MNHEY and SVGAGI. The CDR3 totals 14 residues. Deletions cut 2 bases from V and 4 bases from J, with 11 bases between. For the CDR3, the DNA is TGTGCCAGCAGTTACGCCTCGACTGCCTATGGCTACACCTTC. As protein: CASSYASTAYGYTF.

This clonotype has at least ten counts. This chain uses TRBV7-9 with TRBJ2-5; D is possibly TRBD1 (6 bases). Trimming removed 3 bases from V and 2 bases from J, with 13 bases in between. The CDR3 runs to 15 residues. Germline CDR1 SEHNR, CDR2 FQNEAQ (reference sequence). The chain's CDR3 is CASSLEQGGQETQYF. In nucleotides, the CDR3 is TGTGCCAGCAGCTTGGAACAGGGCGGACAAGAGACCCAGTACTTC.

The chain couples TRBV27 to TRBJ2-7; D call uncertain. Germline CDR1 and CDR2: MNHEY and SMNVEV (reference sequence). V was pared by 11 bases and J by 4 bases, with 6 bases between. The CDR3 is 9 residues long. CDR3: CAVGYEQYF. CDR3 in DNA: TGTGCCGTCGGATACGAGCAGTACTTC.

This clonotype occurred many times. The V and J genes are TRBV7-2 and TRBJ2-3, with D unresolved. This CDR3 has 12 residues. CDR1 and CDR2 (germline): SGHTA, FQGNSA. V shed 6 bases and J shed 4 bases, with 8 bases lying between them. CDR3 amino acids: CASRSNPDTQYF. CDR3 DNA: TGTGCCAGCAGGTCCAACCCAGATACGCAGTATTTT.

The chain recombines TRBV27 with TRBJ1-1; weak D call: TRBD1 (5 bases). The CDR3 has 15 amino acids. Trimming removed 0 bases from V and 5 bases from J, with 13 bases in between. The germline CDR1 and CDR2 sequences are MNHEY and SMNVEV (reference sequence). This chain's CDR3 is CASSLSGLGGTEAFF. As DNA, the CDR3 is TGTGCCAGCAGTTTATCCGGGCTCGGGGGTACTGAAGCTTTCTTT.

This chain joins TRBV6-2 or TRBV6-3 and TRBJ2-1, with TRBD1 identical over 7 bases. Unmatched junction bases numbered 14, after V lost 2 bases and J lost 4 bases. The CDR3 totals 18 residues. From germline, CDR1 is MNHEY and CDR2 SVGEGT. The CDR3 region has the DNA TGTGCCAGCAGTTACAATCCCACCGGAGACAGGGCTTACAATGAGCAGTTCTTC. Translation: CASSYNPTGDRAYNEQFF.

Comment on this clonotype: This could be a read error, since a much larger clone is one nucleotide away. The V call is TRBV7-6, the J call TRBJ2-6; the D gene could be TRBD1 or TRBD2 (5 bases each). The V gene's germline CDR1 is SGHVS and CDR2 FNYEAQ. The CDR3 sequence is 16 residues long. CDR3 in DNA: TGTGCCAGCAGTCCGCTCGCCTTAAACGGGGCCAACGTCCCGACTTTC. Its translation: CASSPLALNGANVPTF. Based on the CDR3 plus reference TRBV7-6 and TRBJ2-6, the full variable domain is GAGVSQSPRYKVTKRGQDVALRCDPISGHVSLYWYRQALGQGPEFLTYFNYEAQQDKSGLPNDRFSAERPEGSISTLTIQRTEQRDSAMYRCASSPLALNGANVPTFGAGSRLTVL.

This clonotype was recorded a few times. The V gene is TRBV19, the J gene TRBJ1-5; tentative D call: TRBD1 (6 bases). Trimming removed 5 bases from V and 5 bases from J, with 10 bases in between. CDR3 length: 13 residues. From germline, CDR1 is LNHDA and CDR2 SQIVND (reference sequence). The CDR3 DNA reads as TGTGCCAGTAGTGTCTCAGGGGATCAGCCCCAGCATTTT. It translates to CASSVSGDQPQHF.

As to this clonotype: Being one base from a much bigger clone, this may be a read error. The chain links TRBV4-1 to TRBJ1-1; no clear D gene. Germline V gives CDR1 MGHRA, CDR2 YSYEKL. V was shortened by 8 bases and J by 1 base, with 17 bases between the two germline ends. CDR3 length equals 15 residues. DNA for the CDR3: TGCGCCAGCTGCCGACAAGCGAGCTCGAACACTGAAGCTTTCTTT. It translates to CASCRQASSNTEAFF.

This clonotype has only a few counts. V is TRBV2 and J is TRBJ1-5; 7 bases map to TRBD1. The CDR3 has 14 amino acids. V lost 7 bases and J lost 0; bases outside the gene matches: 3. Germline lookup yields CDR1 SNHLY and CDR2 FYNNEI. The DNA of the CDR3 is TGTGCCAGCACTGGGACAGATAGCAATCAGCCCCAGCATTTT. Protein product: CASTGTDSNQPQHF.